This T cell receptor beta chain was identified during a study of preoperative IRX-2 immunotherapy in early breast cancer. Concerning this clone: Compared with germline, one end of the junction differs, possibly owing to a read error.

TCRdb's table, derived via immunoSEQ multiplex PCR, lists solely in-frame clones and lacks some. The sample consists of fewer than 70,000 clones, roughly 95% of them appearing once. CDR3 size: 13 residues. In germline, CDR1 is MDHEN, CDR2 SYDVKM. Treatment indicated: preoperative locoregional IRX-2 cytokine immunotherapy. The TCR originated in a human donor with breast cancer. The sample was gathered from a patient treated with IRX-2 immunotherapy. The rearrangement uses TRBV28 and TRBJ2-1; TRBD2 is a possible D gene (6 bases). DNA for the CDR3: TGTGCCAGCAGTTCCTTCATTCCGGTGACTAGTCTCTTC. Protein sequence: CASSSFIPVTSLF.